A selection of T cell receptor beta chains follows, all from one sample in a study of blood T cell repertoires in COVID-19. Libraries were prepared by immunoSEQ multiplex PCR; TCRdb keeps only in-frame clonotypes and omits some of them. Of a few hundred thousand clones detected, about 80% appear once; the ten largest clones hold approximately 1.8%. The sequenced material came from peripheral blood. The receptors derive from a young man who had recovered from COVID-19. Each CDR3 is given with its conserved first and last residue.

V gene | CDR3 protein
TRBV4-2 | CASSPTEDTQYF
TRBV27 | CASQGTMNTEAFF
TRBV6-6 | CASTRLELGQGGNQPQHF
TRBV3-1/TRBV3-2 | CASSQDRGGNIQYF
TRBV15 | CATSRAGATDTQYF
TRBV5-4 | CASSSHGQGAFKAFF
TRBV19 | CASMAYRDSKNIQYF
TRBV4-1 | CASSQANQGVWNEQFF
TRBV25-1 | CASSPDYKETQYF
TRBV2 | CASILGGADTQYF
TRBV11-2 | CASSLDSAGEYNEQFF
TRBV5-5 | CASSLALQETQYF
TRBV6-6 | CASTPEGGGYEETQYF
TRBV18 | CASSPPGGGETQYF
TRBV7-9 | CASSLRRSSTEDTQYF
TRBV6-6 | CASSPRTGASGYTF
TRBV18 | CASSPRRDYGYTF
TRBV29-1 | CSVEGRDEQFF
TRBV19 | CASSIERGAEAFF
TRBV6-5 | CASCLGGKRDGYTF
TRBV28 | CASSLWGSLGYGYTF
TRBV6-4 | CASSLDRGSPLHF
TRBV19 | CATQRGTSTGTQYF
TRBV28 | CASSLGQPNEKLFF
TRBV9 | CASSTRRGDSGNTIYF
TRBV5-1 | CASREGQSNSPLHF
TRBV13 | CASTPLAGGSTDTQYF
TRBV5-1 | CASSSQRNTEAFF
TRBV6-5 | CAAAGEPGTDTQYF
TRBV9 | CASSVGAGALNEQFF
TRBV7-8 | CASSLAVAGVLTDTQYF
TRBV6-5 | CASFRGASTEAFF
TRBV24-1 | CATSDSLAGVVNEQFF
TRBV6-5 | CASSYYGRGIGGELFF
TRBV7-3 | CASSFTPDNEQFF
TRBV2 | CASSQGGNGNQPQHF
TRBV18 | CASSPTGATYNEQFF
TRBV2 | CASTLLRLDRGRGNYGYTF
TRBV11-2 | CASSYGQGPYQPQHF
TRBV18 | CASSPFTGEANTEAFF
TRBV9 | CASSVGQGANVLTF
TRBV9 | CASRSTGSYGYTF
TRBV11-2 | CASSHGDRNYGYTF
TRBV7-3 | CASSKRGIGTQYF
TRBV6-4 | CASSPGGGRNTEAFF
TRBV7-7 | CASSGGLAGKETQYF
TRBV19 | CASSPRTGGLDTEAFF
TRBV4-2 | CASSRVGLAGNTGELFF
TRBV5-1 | CASTQGSSTRETQYF
TRBV25-1 | CASSELGQGIQSGNTIYF
TRBV19 | CASNNRRTGHQPQHF
TRBV7-2 | CASSLGDGRGYNSPLHF
TRBV10-2 | CASSEIRGGEQFF
TRBV7-3 | CASSPNVAGGSETQYF